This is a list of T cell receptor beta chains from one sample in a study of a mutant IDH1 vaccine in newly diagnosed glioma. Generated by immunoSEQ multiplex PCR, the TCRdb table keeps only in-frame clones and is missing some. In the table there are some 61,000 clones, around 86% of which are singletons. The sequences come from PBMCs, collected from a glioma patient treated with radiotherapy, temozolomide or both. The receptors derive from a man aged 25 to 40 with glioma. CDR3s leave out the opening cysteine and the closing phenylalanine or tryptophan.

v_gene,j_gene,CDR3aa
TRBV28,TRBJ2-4,ASSFPGTSGGLGNIQY
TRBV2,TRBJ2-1,ASSEIAGGVYEQF
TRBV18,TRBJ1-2,ASSPFEGGTNYGYT
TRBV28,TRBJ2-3,ASSLFGGLGTDTQY
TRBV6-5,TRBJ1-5,ASRTGPNQPQH
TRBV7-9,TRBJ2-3,ASSSQLDTQY
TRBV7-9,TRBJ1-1,ASSLMQDTEAF
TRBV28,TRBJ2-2,ASSFMRQGPGELF
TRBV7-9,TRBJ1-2,ASSSRDVFRHGYT
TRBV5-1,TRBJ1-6,ASSLGGTGRSDSPLH
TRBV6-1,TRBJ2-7,ASSDTGTGFYEQY
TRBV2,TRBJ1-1,ASSFDGGDTEAF